The entry below describes one T cell receptor (beta chain). This record belongs to a study of CD8+ T cells in alopecia areata. This CDR3 contains 14 residues. With V trimmed by 5 bases and J by 6 bases, 7 bases remained unmatched. CDR1 SGHTA and CDR2 FQGNSA come from the germline V gene. Investigators isolated RNA and reverse transcribed it into cDNA to act as the sequencing template. Measured with immunoSEQ multiplex PCR; TCRdb has only the in-frame clones, and not every one. This table has hundreds of thousands of clones, just over 65% appearing once. Treatment here: oral pan-JAK inhibitor, 5-10 mg twice daily.

This material consisted of CD4+ T cells sorted from blood, taken at week 44, from a patient treated with tofacitinib. The gene calls are TRBV7-2 and TRBJ2-3; 8 positions agree with TRBD2. The clonotype comes from a human donor with alopecia areata. CDR3 nucleotides: TGTGCCAGCAGCCCCGGGACTAGTCCTGATACGCAGTATTTT. This codes for CASSPGTSPDTQYF.